This TCR beta chain was recovered during a study of cytomegalovirus exposure and HLA in healthy donors (dated by TCRdb to the late 2010s). With respect to the entire study: In an earlier analysis of 587 of the donors, less than 350 Gb of sequence data and some 120 million unique TCR beta sequences from 180 million or so T cells were reported. An early release covering more than 500 HLA-typed donors comprised roughly 300 gigabases of sequencing data and roughly 85 million unique TCR sequences. Of the 300 to 500 genotyped donors, less than 85% were placed in the genetic ancestry cluster associated with self-reported Caucasian donors. The study was designed to test whether signatures of past pathogen exposure could be identified by cataloging public T cell receptors. The study profiled the T cell repertoires of around 700 subjects by immunosequencing and related them to cytomegalovirus serostatus. A separate validation cohort of roughly 130 different subjects was used in addition to the approximately 610-subject first cohort. The study combined high-throughput TCR immunosequencing, statistical association of individual TCRs with disease status, and machine learning to predict cytomegalovirus infection status. A later analysis re-analyzed previously published TCR beta repertoires from roughly 600 donors and added high-resolution HLA genotyping to study TCR occurrence patterns. The later analysis used no new phenotypic data to find candidate immune exposures, relying instead on TCR beta sequences and their occurrence across donors. In an earlier analysis of a few hundred of the donors, high-throughput TCR beta sequencing was used to judge whether each TCR beta V gene segment behaved as functional or pseudogenic. Donor age, sex, ethnicity and CMV serostatus were compiled alongside the repertoire data. A later genetic analysis used genome-wide SNP genotypes for about 65% of the 666 donors, treating that subset as a discovery cohort. Every repertoire in the discovery cohort had been generated on one and the same sequencing platform. Class I and class II HLA loci were covered by the typing at four-digit resolution. The number of typed donors differed by locus: about 620-640 for A, B, C, DRB1 and DQB1; some 500 for DQA1; fewer than 610 for DPA1; and some 450 for DPB1. Several DR-DQ haplotypes were treated as single units for association and clustering because of strong linkage in the cohort. On average, around 240,000 unique TCR beta nucleotide sequences were sequenced per donor among a few hundred genotyped donors of the cohort, with roughly 18% of those sequences being non-productive. Here is what the overall study found, with its caveats: Cytomegalovirus status was reported to be diagnosed by the classifier with high specificity and sensitivity in both the original and validation cohorts. A later genetic analysis associated a missense DCLRE1C variant with V-gene and J-gene trimming of TCR beta chains, and an independent cohort replicated the association. A further reported finding was that TCR beta sequences accurately predicted the HLA-A and HLA-B alleles for most subjects in the first cohort. Linkage disequilibrium might explain the correlated functional status among segregating V segments, but an unknown experimental factor could not be ruled out. The only immune exposure information available for the cohort was CMV serostatus. In this cohort, only TCR beta chains were sequenced, and detectable features were limited by the absence of alpha or paired-chain data. Some IMGT-functional V segments, including TRBV6-2 and TRBV6-3, could not be told apart with the 87-base-pair reads, so those segments were excluded. In a later analysis, HLA-associated TCR beta chains showed more clonal expansion and lower generation probabilities than non-associated chains that were equally common. A total of fewer than 200 TCR beta chains were listed by the study as associated with cytomegalovirus. A group of highly shared sequence variants was considered likely to be a technical artifact of the sequencing pipeline. Compared with the roughly 670-donor mean, donors in an Asian-associated ancestry cluster had fewer N-insertions in productive TCRs, according to a later genetic analysis. Specific HLA alleles were associated with over 15,000 TCR beta sequences at a false discovery rate of 0.05 in a later analysis. In an earlier analysis of fewer than 700 of the donors, most TCR beta V segments appeared in productive rearrangements about 87% or about 30% of the time, broadly matching IMGT annotations. Because counts were too low, fewer than 20 rarely observed V segments, including chromosome 9 orphons, were excluded from the earlier analysis of several hundred of the donors. Several of the top co-occurrence clusters appeared to be linked to parvovirus B19, influenza, CMV and Epstein-Barr virus, according to a later analysis. A few of the identified cytomegalovirus-associated TCR beta chains were confirmed in vitro to be specific for cytomegalovirus antigens. A later analysis found that most CMV-associated TCR beta chains appeared HLA-restricted, with HLA associations seemingly driven largely by CMV exposure. In a later analysis, the rate of TCR association differed among HLA loci, with DRB1 alleles having the most associated TCRs and HLA-C alleles having the fewest. Most TCR sequences were observed very rarely across donors, whereas some public TCRs were present in many individuals. Because HLA typing was unavailable for some donors at each locus, only the typed subset was used in association tests. According to the authors, the approach could potentially be generalized to other disease states and immunological phenotypes. Roughly uniform sequencing depth across donors was assumed in presence/absence analyses, although this assumption may not hold. Assigning TCR associations to individual alleles was difficult when HLA alleles, especially DR and DQ, strongly co-occurred.

The library was obtained by the immunoSEQ multiplex PCR assay. For the multiplex PCR, a mixture combining 60 forward primers for TCR Vbeta segments and 13 reverse primers for TCR Jbeta segments was used. Amplification of the CDR3 region of rearranged TCR beta genes was performed with a multiplex PCR assay on genomic DNA. On the Illumina HiSeq System, the amplified TCR beta libraries were sequenced as 87-base-pair reads. The study's processing was this. A later analysis tallied 75 million to 95 million unique TCR beta chains across the 600 to 700 repertoires, and about 12 million of those chains were shared by two or more donors. To remove PCR and sequencing errors, raw reads were error-corrected and collapsed into unique sequences using a nearest-neighbor algorithm that merged closely related sequences. CDR3 sequences were aligned to IMGT reference sequences to assign V, D and J gene segments. For a sequence to be retained, a match of at least six nucleotides to both a V gene segment and a J gene segment was required. Rearrangements were called productive when the CDR3 lacked stop codons and stayed in frame with V and J; all others were non-productive. CDR3 was defined according to IMGT convention as the region running from the second conserved V-encoded cysteine to the conserved J-encoded phenylalanine. The earlier analysis of 550 to 650 of the donors excluded any sequence lacking an unambiguous match to a single V gene segment. In an earlier analysis of approximately 560 of the donors, a V segment was called functional when productive rearrangements were above 56.7%, and segregating when the standard deviation between donors exceeded 5%. A statistical classification framework was built to diagnose cytomegalovirus status from the catalog of TCR beta chain sequences. V and J gene assignment, in a later analysis, came from comparing TCR nucleotide sequences with IMGT/GENE-DB human TR gene sequences. The TCRdist pipeline was used in a later analysis to assign CDR3 sequences and most-parsimonious VDJ recombination scenarios. In a later analysis, each TCR beta chain was defined by its CDR3 amino acid sequence together with its V-gene family, and reads lacking a unique V-gene family were excluded. A later analysis removed several hundred highly shared, low-generation-probability nucleotide sequences to deal with suspected cross-contamination and a sequencing artifact. In a later analysis, a clonal expansion index was calculated for each public chain from normalized within-repertoire ranks of inferred template counts. In a later analysis, generation probabilities were computed using a VDJ recombination model fitted to out-of-frame rearrangements, and the results were checked against IGoR. A later analysis scored TCR-TCR, TCR-HLA and TCR-CMV co-occurrence with hypergeometric tests, applying a repertoire-size bias correction to TCR pairs. A later analysis estimated false discovery rates by permuting HLA or CMV assignments 20 times. In a later analysis, co-occurring TCRs were grouped with DBSCAN, and TCRdist sequence similarity was added when clustering was performed within HLA-allele-positive subsets. Co-occurrence clustering excluded repertoires with fewer than 30,000 or more than 120,000 public chains, plus five with anomalous nucleotide sharing. Here the immuneACCESS table is served through TCRdb, limited to in-frame sequences with V and J called. Missing clones are a known gap in these copies; in checked studies unresolved V genes cover under half, and the rest lacks a known reason. For V, J and clone size, that table is used; D and trimming come from the DNA. This sample has 150,000 to 180,000 clones in its table, and more than 60% of those were observed once. The top ten constitute 4% of the sample.

On this clone itself: Its antigen is not yet known. The input lacks base qualities; no much larger clone sits a single base away.

The cohort was made up of about 670 healthy bone marrow donors. Cohort members were all nominally healthy when sampled, although unrecorded immune exposures were likely present. The donor tested CMV seronegative and was one of the 352 seronegative cohort members. A peripheral blood sample was collected from each donor, and TCR beta sequencing was performed on peripheral blood mononuclear cells. The Qiagen DNeasy Blood Extraction Kit was used to extract genomic DNA from the blood cell samples. CDR3 length: 16 amino acids, cysteine to phenylalanine. Just CDR3 DNA is preserved here, 48 bases in frame from base 1. Sequences SGHRS (CDR1) and YFSETQ (CDR2) are obtained from the germline V gene. Trimming costs V 4 bases and J 1 base, and their ends lie 15 bases apart.

The source material was PBMCs. Here the chain combines TRBV5-1 and TRBJ1-3, with the D gene not clear enough to name. The sequence came from a woman aged 35 to 49 in good health and CMV-seronegative. Here is the DNA: TGCGCCAGCAGCCCGTCCTTACGACAATCTGGAAACACCATATATTTT. Its protein product is CASSPSLRQSGNTIYF.